Presented here are 13 T cell receptor beta chains from one specimen sequenced in a study of CXCR3-negative and CXCR3-positive naive CD8 T cells. The TRB cDNA libraries were prepared by 5' RACE with UMI labels. Reanalyzing the 5' RACE reads, TCRdb keeps one entry per CDR3 protein, without DNA. Across roughly 30,000 distinct CDR3 sequences, the top ten clones capture roughly a tenth of the sample. Sequencing used memory CD8+ T cells from blood. The receptors stem from a human donor in good health. Some clones in this sample may be carry-over from other donors' samples.

The chain couples TRBV29-1 to TRBJ2-1; the D call of TRBD2 rests on TCRdb alone, since no DNA is present to check it. The CDR3 is made up of 17 amino acids. CDR1 SQVTM and CDR2 ANQGSEA come from the germline V gene. The CDR3 sequence is CSVDGLSSGISYNEQFF.

V gene TRBV2 combines with J gene TRBJ2-1; TCRdb names TRBD2, which stays unverified in the absence of DNA. The CDR3 covers 13 residues. From germline, CDR1 is SNHLY and CDR2 FYNNEI. CDR3 region: CASSDGETPMEFF.

V gene TRBV29-1 combines with J gene TRBJ2-7; the TRBD2 assignment by TCRdb is unverifiable without DNA. The germline V gene has CDR1 SQVTM and CDR2 ANQGSEA. The CDR3 has 13 residues. CDR3 sequence: CSVRGRAGYEQYF.

The chain's CDR3 is CASSLVQADWKAGVEQFF. The chain has TRBV7-7 and TRBJ2-1; absent DNA, TCRdb's TRBD2 call cannot be checked. The CDR3 loop spans 18 amino acids. Germline lookup yields CDR1 SSHAT and CDR2 FNYEAQ (reference sequence). Complete variable domain (other parts from reference TRBV7-7 and TRBJ2-1): GAGVSQSPRYKVTKRGQDVTLRCDPISSHATLYWYQQALGQGPEFLTYFNYEAQPDKSGLPSDRFSAERPEGSISTLTIQRTEQRDSAMYRCASSLVQADWKAGVEQFFGPGTRLTVL.

V and J are TRBV24-1 and TRBJ2-1; TCRdb gives TRBD2 as the D gene, but with no DNA this cannot be confirmed. The CDR3 contains 16 residues. CDR1 is KGHDR, CDR2 SFDVKD, per germline. CDR3 protein: CATSESLAGGNNEQFF.

The chain employs TRBV7-9 and TRBJ1-2. The length of the CDR3 is 13 residues. Germline CDR1 and CDR2: SEHNR and FQNEAQ (reference sequence). This chain's CDR3 is CASSLGTAEGYTF.

This chain joins TRBV3-1 and TRBJ2-7; TCRdb selects TRBD2, and the lack of DNA leaves this call unchecked. The CDR3 extends over 15 amino acids. Germline CDR1 reads LGHDT; CDR2 reads YNNKEL (reference sequence). This CDR3 reads CASSQPAGSTCEQYF.

This chain uses TRBV7-9 with TRBJ2-7; TCRdb's D gene call, TRBD2, goes unchecked for lack of DNA. This CDR3 region has 19 residues. CDR1 SEHNR and CDR2 FQNEAQ come from the germline V gene (reference sequence). CDR3 residues: CASSPARGRETAGVYEQYF. Together with reference TRBV7-9 and TRBJ2-7, the CDR3 gives the full variable domain: DTGVSQNPRHKITKRGQNVTFRCDPISEHNRLYWYRQTLGQGPEFLTYFQNEAQLEKSRLLSDRFSAERPKGSFSTLEIQRTEQGDSAMYLCASSPARGRETAGVYEQYFGPGTRLTVT.

Measured by frequency, this clonotype is large. The V gene is TRBV20-1, the J gene TRBJ2-5; the D call from TCRdb, TRBD1, cannot be confirmed without DNA. The length of the CDR3 is 14 residues. The germline V gene encodes CDR1 DFQATT and CDR2 SNEGSKA (reference sequence). CDR3 loop: CSARDPGQMETQYF.

J is TRBJ2-7 and V is TRBV5-1. There are 14 residues in the CDR3. Looked up from germline, CDR1 is SGHRS and CDR2 is YFSETQ. CDR3 loop: CASSSGHGLLEQYF.

The chain couples TRBV9 to TRBJ1-5; TCRdb indicates TRBD1, and absent DNA this call remains unverified. The length of the CDR3 is 15 residues. Germline-derived CDR1 and CDR2 are SGDLS and YYNGEE. The CDR3 sequence is CASSSQEERNQPQHF.

The chain is built from TRBV7-9 and TRBJ2-7; checking the TCRdb D call of TRBD2 is not possible without DNA. Germline loops: CDR1 SEHNR, CDR2 FQNEAQ (reference sequence). There are 14 residues in the CDR3. The CDR3 reads CASSLVAATYEQYF.

This sequence joins TRBV20-1 and TRBJ2-1; checking the TCRdb D call of TRBD2 is not possible without DNA. The germline gives CDR1 DFQATT, CDR2 SNEGSKA (reference sequence). There are 13 residues in the CDR3. The chain's CDR3 is CSAGLAGYNEQFF.